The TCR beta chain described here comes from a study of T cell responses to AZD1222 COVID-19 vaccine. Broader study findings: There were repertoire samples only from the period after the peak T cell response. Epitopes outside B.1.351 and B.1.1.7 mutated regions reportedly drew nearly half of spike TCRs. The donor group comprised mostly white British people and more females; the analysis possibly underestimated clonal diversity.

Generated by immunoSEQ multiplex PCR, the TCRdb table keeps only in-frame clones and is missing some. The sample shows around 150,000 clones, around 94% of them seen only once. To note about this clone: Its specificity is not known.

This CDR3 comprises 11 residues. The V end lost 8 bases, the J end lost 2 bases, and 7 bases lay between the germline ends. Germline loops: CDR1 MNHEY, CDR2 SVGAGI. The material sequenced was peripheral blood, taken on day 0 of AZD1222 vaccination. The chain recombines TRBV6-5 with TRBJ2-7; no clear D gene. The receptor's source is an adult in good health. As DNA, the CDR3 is TGTGCCAGCGGGGTTACCTACGAGCAGTACTTC. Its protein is CASGVTYEQYF.